The rows below give T cell receptor beta chains drawn from one sample of a study of cytotoxic CD8 clonotypes in ibrutinib-treated CLL. Measured with immunoSEQ multiplex PCR; TCRdb has only the in-frame clones, and not every one. Seen here are approximately 60,000 clones, roughly 49% observed once, and the top ten hold 20% to 30%. The sample in question was PBMCs, obtained at disease progression, from a patient treated with ibrutinib. These TCRs come from a human donor with chronic lymphocytic leukemia. CDR3s include the opening cysteine and the closing phenylalanine or tryptophan. The D gene is left open where the match is weak. Clone size is given for some rows only: seen once, a few or many times, or a class if the clone is expanded.

TRBJ2-3 14 . TRBV29-1 TRBD2 CSVDSGDYTDTQYF TGCAGCGTTGACAGCGGGGATTACACAGATACGCAGTATTTT
TRBJ2-7 15 . TRBV28 TRBD2 CASSQSGLVVYEQYF TGTGCCAGCAGCCAGAGCGGACTAGTGGTCTACGAGCAGTACTTC
TRBJ2-1 14 . TRBV11-1 . CASSLAGSYNEQFF TGTGCCAGCAGCTTAGCAGGTTCCTACAATGAGCAGTTCTTC
TRBJ1-4 15 . TRBV6-1 . CASRARPSGDEKLFF TGTGCCAGCCGGGCGAGGCCGTCGGGAGATGAAAAACTGTTTTTT
TRBJ2-5 14 . TRBV7-2 TRBD2 CASSKAGSPQTQYF TGTGCCAGCAGCAAAGCGGGAAGTCCACAGACCCAGTACTTC
TRBJ2-7 14 . TRBV27 . CASSLWAGEYEQYF TGTGCCAGCAGTTTATGGGCAGGTGAGTACGAGCAGTACTTC
TRBJ1-4 15 . TRBV28 . CASSSESATNEKLFF TGTGCCAGCAGCTCCGAGTCTGCAACTAATGAAAAACTGTTTTTT
TRBJ1-1 14 few TRBV6-6 . CASSYSPLGGFAFF TGTGCCAGCAGTTACTCGCCCCTAGGGGGGTTTGCTTTCTTT
TRBJ2-1 14 . TRBV5-6 . CASSEGGPYNEQFF TGTGCCAGCAGCGAAGGAGGACCCTACAATGAGCAGTTCTTC
TRBJ1-4 15 . TRBV19 . CASSIVARANEKLFF TGTGCCAGTAGTATAGTGGCCAGGGCTAATGAAAAACTGTTTTTT